This T cell receptor beta chain was profiled in a study of T cell changes during pregnancy in multiple sclerosis. Assay used: immunoSEQ multiplex PCR; TCRdb lists only in-frame clones, some missing. This repertoire shows 45,000 to 75,000 clones, 90% to 95% found once; its top ten account for under 0.95%. The trim removed 0 bases at V and 1 base at J, leaving 1 base unmatched. The CDR3 is 16 residues long. From germline, CDR1 is ENHRY and CDR2 SYGVKD. This clone was seen once. Here the sequenced sample was peripheral blood, taken in the first trimester of pregnancy. The source of this sequence is a female donor with multiple sclerosis, enrolled in a pregnancy study. The chain employs TRBV10-3 and TRBJ2-4; 9 nucleotides agree with TRBD2. CDR3 DNA sequence: TGTGCCATCAGTGAGTCTCTAGCGGGGGCCAAAAACATTCAGTACTTC. Translation: CAISESLAGAKNIQYF.